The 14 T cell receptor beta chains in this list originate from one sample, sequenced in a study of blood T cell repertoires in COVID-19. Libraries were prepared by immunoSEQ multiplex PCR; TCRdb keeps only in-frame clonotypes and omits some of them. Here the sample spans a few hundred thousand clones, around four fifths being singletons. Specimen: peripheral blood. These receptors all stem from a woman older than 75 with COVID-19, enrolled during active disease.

The CDR3 DNA follows: TGCGCCAGCAGCCAAGATATGGGACTAGTACAGGCTACGCAGTATTTT. This sequence encodes CASSQDMGLVQATQYF. V is TRBV4-3 and J is TRBJ2-3, with 8 bases fitting TRBD2. Germline loops: CDR1 LGHNA, CDR2 YSLEER. The length of the CDR3 is 16 residues. Germline trimming cut 0 bases from V and 8 bases from J; bases unmatched to any gene: 10.

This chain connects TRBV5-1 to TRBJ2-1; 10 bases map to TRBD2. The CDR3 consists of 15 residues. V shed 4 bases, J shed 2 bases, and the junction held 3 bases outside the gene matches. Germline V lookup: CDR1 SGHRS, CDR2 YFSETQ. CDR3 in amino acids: CASSATSGAYNEQFF. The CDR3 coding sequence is TGCGCCAGCAGCGCTACTAGCGGGGCCTACAATGAGCAGTTCTTC. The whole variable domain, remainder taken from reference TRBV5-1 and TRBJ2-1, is KAGVTQTPRYLIKTRGQQVTLSCSPISGHRSVSWYQQTPGQGLQFLFEYFSETQRNKGNFPGRFSGRQFSNSRSEMNVSTLELGDSALYLCASSATSGAYNEQFFGPGTRLTVL.

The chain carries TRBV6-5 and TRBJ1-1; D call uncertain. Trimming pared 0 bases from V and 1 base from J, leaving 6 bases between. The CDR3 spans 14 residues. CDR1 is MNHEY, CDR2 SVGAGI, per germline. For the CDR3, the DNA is TGTGCCAGCAGTTACTCGTTCAGGAACACTGAAGCTTTCTTT. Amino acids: CASSYSFRNTEAFF.

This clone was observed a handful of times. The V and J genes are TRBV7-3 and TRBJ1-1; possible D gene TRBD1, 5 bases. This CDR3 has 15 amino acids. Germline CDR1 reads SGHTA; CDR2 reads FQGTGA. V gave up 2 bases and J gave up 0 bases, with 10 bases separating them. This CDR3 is CASSLDPRVNTEAFF. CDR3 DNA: TGTGCCAGCAGCTTAGACCCCAGGGTGAACACTGAAGCTTTCTTT.

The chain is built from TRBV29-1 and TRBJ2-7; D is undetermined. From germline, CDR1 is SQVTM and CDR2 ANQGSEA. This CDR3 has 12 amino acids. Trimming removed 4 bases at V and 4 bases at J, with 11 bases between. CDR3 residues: CSVVLVGYEQYF. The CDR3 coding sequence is TGCAGCGTTGTCCTGGTCGGGTACGAGCAGTACTTC.

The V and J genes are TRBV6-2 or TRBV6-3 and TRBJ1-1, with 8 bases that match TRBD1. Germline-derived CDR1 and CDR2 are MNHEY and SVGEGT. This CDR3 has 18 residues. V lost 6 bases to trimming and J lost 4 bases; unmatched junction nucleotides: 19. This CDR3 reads CASSPSSRTGWVSTEAFF. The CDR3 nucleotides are TGTGCCAGCAGCCCCTCGTCTCGGACAGGGTGGGTTAGCACTGAAGCTTTCTTT.

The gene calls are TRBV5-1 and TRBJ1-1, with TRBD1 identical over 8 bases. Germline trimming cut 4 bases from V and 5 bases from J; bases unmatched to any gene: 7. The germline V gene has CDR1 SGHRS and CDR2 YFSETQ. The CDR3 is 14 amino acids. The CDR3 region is CASSPDRGFTEAFF. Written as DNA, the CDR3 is TGCGCCAGCAGCCCTGACAGGGGATTTACTGAAGCTTTCTTT.

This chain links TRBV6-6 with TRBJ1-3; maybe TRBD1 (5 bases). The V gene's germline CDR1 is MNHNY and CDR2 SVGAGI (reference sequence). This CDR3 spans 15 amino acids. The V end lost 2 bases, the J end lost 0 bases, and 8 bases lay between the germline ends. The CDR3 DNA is TGTGCCAGCAGTTACGACCAGGGCTCTGGAAACACCATATATTTT. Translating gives CASSYDQGSGNTIYF.

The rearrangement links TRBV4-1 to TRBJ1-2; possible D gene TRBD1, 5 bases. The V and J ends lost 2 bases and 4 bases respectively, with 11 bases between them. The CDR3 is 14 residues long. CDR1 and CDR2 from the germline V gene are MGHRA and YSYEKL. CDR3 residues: CASSQLTDIYGYTF. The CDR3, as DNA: TGCGCCAGCAGCCAACTGACAGATATCTATGGCTACACCTTC.

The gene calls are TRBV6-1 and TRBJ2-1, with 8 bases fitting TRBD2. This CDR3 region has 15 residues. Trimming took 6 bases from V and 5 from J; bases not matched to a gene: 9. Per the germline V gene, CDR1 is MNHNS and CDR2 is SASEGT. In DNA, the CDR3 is TGTGCCAGCAGCCTTGAGCGGGGGAGGGACAATGAGCAGTTCTTC. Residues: CASSLERGRDNEQFF.

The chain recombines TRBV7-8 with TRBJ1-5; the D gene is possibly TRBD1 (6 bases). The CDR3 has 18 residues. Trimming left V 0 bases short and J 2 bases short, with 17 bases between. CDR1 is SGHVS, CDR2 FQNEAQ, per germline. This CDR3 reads CASSLALTGSLGNQPQHF. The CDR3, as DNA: TGTGCCAGCAGCTTAGCGTTAACAGGGAGTCTGGGCAATCAGCCCCAGCATTTT.

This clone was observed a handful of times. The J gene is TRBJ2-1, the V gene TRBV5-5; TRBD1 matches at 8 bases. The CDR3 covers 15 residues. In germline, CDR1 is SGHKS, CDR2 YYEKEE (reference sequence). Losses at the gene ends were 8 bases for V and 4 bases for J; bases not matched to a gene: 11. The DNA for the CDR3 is TGTGCCAGTCTTAGACGGACAGGGCTATACAATGAGCAGTTCTTC. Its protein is CASLRRTGLYNEQFF.

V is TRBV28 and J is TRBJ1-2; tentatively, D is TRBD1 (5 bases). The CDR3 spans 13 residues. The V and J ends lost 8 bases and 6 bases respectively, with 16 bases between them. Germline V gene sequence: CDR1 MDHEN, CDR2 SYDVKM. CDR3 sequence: CASSDSRVNGYTF. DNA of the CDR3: TGTGCCAGCTCAGATTCCAGGGTAAATGGCTACACCTTC.

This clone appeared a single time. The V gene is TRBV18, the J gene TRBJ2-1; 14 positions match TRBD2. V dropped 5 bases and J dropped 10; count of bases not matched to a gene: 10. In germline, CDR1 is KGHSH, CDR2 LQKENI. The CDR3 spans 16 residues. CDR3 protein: CASSGSGTSGSEEQFF. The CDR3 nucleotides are TGTGCCAGCTCAGGATCCGGGACTAGCGGGAGCGAGGAGCAGTTCTTC. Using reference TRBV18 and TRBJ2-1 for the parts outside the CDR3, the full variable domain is NAGVMQNPRHLVRRRGQEARLRCSPMKGHSHVYWYRQLPEEGLKFMVYLQKENIIDESGMPKERFSAEFPKEGPSILRIQQVVRGDSAAYFCASSGSGTSGSEEQFFGPGTRLTVL.